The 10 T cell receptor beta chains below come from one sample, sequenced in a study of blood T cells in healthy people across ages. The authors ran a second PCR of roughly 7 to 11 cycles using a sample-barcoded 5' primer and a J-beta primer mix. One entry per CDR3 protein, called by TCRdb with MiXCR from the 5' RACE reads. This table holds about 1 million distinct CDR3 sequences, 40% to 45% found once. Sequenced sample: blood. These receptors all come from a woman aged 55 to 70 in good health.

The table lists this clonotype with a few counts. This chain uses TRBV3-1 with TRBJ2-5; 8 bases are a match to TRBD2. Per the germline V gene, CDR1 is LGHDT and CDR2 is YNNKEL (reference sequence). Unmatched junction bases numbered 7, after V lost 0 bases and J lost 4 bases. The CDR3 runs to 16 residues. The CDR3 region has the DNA TGTGCCAGCAGCCAAGACTGGCGTCGGGAGGGAGAGACCCAGTACTTC. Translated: CASSQDWRREGETQYF.

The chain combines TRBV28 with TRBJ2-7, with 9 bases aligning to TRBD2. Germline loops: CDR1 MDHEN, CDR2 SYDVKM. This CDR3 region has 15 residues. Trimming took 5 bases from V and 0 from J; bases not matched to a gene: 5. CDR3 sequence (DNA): TGTGCCAGCAGTCCTCAGACTAGCGGCTCCTACGAGCAGTACTTC. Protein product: CASSPQTSGSYEQYF.

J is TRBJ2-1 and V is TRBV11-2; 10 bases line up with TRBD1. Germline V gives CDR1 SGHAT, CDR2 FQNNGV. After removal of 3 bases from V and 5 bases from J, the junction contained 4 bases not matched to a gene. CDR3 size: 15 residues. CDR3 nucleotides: TGTGCCAGCAGCTTGGACAGGGGGTCCCACAATGAGCAGTTCTTC. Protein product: CASSLDRGSHNEQFF.

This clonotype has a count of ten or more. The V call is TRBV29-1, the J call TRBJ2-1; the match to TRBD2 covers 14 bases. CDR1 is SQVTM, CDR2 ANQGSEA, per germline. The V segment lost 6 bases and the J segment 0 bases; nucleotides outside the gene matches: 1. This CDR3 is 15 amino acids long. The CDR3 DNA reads TGCAGCGTCGGGACTAGCGGGAGCTCCTACAATGAGCAGTTCTTC. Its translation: CSVGTSGSSYNEQFF.

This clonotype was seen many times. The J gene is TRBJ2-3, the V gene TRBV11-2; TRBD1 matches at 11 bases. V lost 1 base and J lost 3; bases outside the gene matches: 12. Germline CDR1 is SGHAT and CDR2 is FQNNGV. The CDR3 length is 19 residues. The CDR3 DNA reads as TGTGCCAGCAGCTTAGTGCGGACAGGGGGCGCGAGGGTGACAGATACGCAGTATTTT. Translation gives CASSLVRTGGARVTDTQYF.

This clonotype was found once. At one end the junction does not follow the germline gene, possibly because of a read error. This CDR3 reads CASSLDRDRYSPPHF. The CDR3 coding sequence is TGTGCCAGCAGTTTAGATCGGGACCGCTATTCACCCCCCCACTTT. The chain recombines TRBV27 with TRBJ1-6, with D tentatively TRBD1 (5 bases). This CDR3 region has 15 residues. Germline V CDR1 and CDR2: MNHEY, SMNVEV (reference sequence).

The CDR3 bases are TGTGCCAGCAGTTTATGGGCAGGGGCTGGGGCCAACGTCCTGACTTTC. Translating gives CASSLWAGAGANVLTF. V is TRBV28 and J is TRBJ2-6, with D tentatively TRBD1 (6 bases). CDR3 length equals 16 residues. Germline loops: CDR1 MDHEN, CDR2 SYDVKM. Deletions cut 0 bases from V and 2 bases from J, with 8 bases between. The whole variable domain, filled in from reference TRBV28 and TRBJ2-6, reads DVKVTQSSRYLVKRTGEKVFLECVQDMDHENMFWYRQDPGLGLRLIYFSYDVKMKEKGDIPEGYSVSREKKERFSLILESASTNQTSMYLCASSLWAGAGANVLTFGAGSRLTVL.

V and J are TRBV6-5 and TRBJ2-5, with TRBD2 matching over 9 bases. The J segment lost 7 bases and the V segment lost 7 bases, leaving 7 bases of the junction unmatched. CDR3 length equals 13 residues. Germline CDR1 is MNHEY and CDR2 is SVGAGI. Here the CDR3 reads CASIEPGLATQYF. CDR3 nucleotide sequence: TGTGCCAGCATTGAACCGGGACTAGCGACCCAGTACTTC.

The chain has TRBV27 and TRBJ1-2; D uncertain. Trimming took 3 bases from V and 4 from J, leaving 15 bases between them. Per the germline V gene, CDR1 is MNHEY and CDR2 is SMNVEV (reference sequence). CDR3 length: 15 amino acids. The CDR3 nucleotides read TGTGCCAGCAGTTTGCAAGGAGGCCCCAGCTATGGCTACACCTTC. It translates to CASSLQGGPSYGYTF.

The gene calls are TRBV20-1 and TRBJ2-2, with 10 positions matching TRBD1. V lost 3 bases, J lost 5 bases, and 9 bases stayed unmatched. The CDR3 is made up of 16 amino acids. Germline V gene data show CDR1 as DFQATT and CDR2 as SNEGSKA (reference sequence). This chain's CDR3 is CSARADRGRRTGELFF. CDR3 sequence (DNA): TGCAGTGCTAGGGCTGACAGGGGGCGAAGGACCGGGGAGCTGTTTTTT.